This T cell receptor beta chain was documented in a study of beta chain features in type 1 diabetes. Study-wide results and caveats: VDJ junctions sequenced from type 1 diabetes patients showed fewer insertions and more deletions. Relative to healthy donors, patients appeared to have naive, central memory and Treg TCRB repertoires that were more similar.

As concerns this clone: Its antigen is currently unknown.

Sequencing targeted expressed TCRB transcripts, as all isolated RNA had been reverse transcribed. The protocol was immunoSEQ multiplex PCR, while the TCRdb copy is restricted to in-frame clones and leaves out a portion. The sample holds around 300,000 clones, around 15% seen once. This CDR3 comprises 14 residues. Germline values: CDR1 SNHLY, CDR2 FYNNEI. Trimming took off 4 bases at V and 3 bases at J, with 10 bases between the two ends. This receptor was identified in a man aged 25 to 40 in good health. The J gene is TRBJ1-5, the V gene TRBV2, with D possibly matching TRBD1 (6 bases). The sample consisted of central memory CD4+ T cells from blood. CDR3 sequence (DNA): TGTGCCAGCAGTGTAACAGGGAACAATCAGCCCCAGCATTTT. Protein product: CASSVTGNNQPQHF.